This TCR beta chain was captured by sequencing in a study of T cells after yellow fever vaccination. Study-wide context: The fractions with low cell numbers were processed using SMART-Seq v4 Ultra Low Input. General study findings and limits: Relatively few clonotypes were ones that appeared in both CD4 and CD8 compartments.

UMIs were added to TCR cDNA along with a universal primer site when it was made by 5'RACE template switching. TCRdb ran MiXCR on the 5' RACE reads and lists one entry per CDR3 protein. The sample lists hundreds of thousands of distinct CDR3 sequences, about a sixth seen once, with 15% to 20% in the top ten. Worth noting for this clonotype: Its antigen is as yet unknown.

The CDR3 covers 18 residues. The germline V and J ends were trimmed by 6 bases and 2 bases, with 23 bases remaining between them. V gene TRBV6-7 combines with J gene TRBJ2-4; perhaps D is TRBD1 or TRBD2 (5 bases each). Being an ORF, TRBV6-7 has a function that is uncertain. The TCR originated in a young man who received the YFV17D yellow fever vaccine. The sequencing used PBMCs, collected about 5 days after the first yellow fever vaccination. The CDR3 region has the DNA TGTGCCAGCAGGAAATGGGGCTTCGTTTGGGAGTCCAAAAACATTCAGTACTTC. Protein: CASRKWGFVWESKNIQYF.